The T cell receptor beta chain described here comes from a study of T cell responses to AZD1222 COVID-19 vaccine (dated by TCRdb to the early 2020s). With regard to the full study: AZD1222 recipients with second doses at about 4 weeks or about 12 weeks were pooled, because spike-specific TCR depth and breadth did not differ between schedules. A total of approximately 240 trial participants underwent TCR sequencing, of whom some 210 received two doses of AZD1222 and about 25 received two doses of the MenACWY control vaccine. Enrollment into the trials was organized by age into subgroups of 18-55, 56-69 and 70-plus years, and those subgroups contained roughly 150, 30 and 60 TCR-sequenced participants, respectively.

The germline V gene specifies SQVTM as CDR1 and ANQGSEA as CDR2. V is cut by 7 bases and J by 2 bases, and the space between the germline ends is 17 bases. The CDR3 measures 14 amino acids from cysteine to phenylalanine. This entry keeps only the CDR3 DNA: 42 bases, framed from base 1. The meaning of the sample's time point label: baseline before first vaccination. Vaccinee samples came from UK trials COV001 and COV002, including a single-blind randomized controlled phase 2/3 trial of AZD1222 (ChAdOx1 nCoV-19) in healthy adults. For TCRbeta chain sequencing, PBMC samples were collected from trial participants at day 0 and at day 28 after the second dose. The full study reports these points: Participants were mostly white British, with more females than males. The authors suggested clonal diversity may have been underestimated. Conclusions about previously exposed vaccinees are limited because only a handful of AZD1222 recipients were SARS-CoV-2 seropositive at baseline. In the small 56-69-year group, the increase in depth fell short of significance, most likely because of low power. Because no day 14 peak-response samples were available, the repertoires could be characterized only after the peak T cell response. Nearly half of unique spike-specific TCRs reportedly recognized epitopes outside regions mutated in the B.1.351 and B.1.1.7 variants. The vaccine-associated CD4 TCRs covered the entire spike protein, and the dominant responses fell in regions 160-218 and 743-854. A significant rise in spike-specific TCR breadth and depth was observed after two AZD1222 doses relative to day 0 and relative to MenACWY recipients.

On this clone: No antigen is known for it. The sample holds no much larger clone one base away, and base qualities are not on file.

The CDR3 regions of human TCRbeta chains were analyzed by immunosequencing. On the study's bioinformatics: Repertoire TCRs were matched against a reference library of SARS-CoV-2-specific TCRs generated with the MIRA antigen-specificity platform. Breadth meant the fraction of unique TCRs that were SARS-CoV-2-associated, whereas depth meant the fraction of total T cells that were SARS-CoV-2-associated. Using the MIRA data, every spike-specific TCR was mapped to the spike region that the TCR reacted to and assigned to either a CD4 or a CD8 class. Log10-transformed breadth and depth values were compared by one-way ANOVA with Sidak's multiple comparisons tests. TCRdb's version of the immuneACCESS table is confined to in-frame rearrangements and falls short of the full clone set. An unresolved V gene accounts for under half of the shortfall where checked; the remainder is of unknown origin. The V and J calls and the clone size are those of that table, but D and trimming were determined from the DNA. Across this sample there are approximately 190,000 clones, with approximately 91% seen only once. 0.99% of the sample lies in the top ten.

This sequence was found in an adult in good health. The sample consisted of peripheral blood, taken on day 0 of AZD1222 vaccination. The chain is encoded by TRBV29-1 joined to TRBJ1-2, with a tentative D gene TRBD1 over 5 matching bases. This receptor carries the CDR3 CSALIPNRNYGYTF. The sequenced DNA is TGCAGCGCTTTGATTCCCAACAGGAACTATGGCTACACCTTC.